The 13 T cell receptor beta chains below were found in one sample sequenced in a study of shared clonotypes between healthy human individuals. Generated by immunoSEQ multiplex PCR, the TCRdb table keeps only in-frame clones and is missing some. This sample has 2,500,000 or so clones, with around 90% found just once. Sequences were obtained from naive CD4+ T cells sorted from blood. Noted subset: CD45RA+ positively selected. The origin of the receptors is a man younger than 35 in good health.

V usage is TRBV6-5 and J usage is TRBJ1-4, with 10 bases matching TRBD1. V lost 5 bases to trimming and J lost 6 bases; unmatched junction nucleotides: 6. In germline, CDR1 is MNHEY, CDR2 SVGAGI. The CDR3 is made up of 15 amino acids. The CDR3 reads CASSAFGTGDEKLFF. DNA of the CDR3: TGTGCCAGCAGTGCCTTCGGGACAGGGGATGAAAAACTGTTTTTT.

This clone appeared a few times. The rearrangement uses TRBV18 and TRBJ2-2, with TRBD1 identical over 8 bases. Germline V lookup: CDR1 KGHSH, CDR2 LQKENI. The CDR3 has 17 residues. Trimming cost V 2 bases and J 4 bases; bases outside gene matches: 9. CDR3 sequence: CASSPRVGQDITGELFF. In DNA, the CDR3 is TGTGCCAGCTCACCAAGGGTGGGACAGGATATCACCGGGGAGCTGTTTTTT.

This chain connects TRBV5-4 to TRBJ2-1; D is possibly TRBD1 (6 bases). Germline CDR1 SGHNT, CDR2 YYREEE (reference sequence). V lost 3 bases and J 7 bases, leaving 17 bases between the germline ends. The CDR3 is made up of 15 amino acids. The CDR3 protein is CASSSTQGIRNEQFF. CDR3 sequence (DNA): TGTGCCAGCAGCTCAACGCAGGGGATAAGGAATGAGCAGTTCTTC.

This clone was counted between two and nine times. V and J are TRBV6-1 and TRBJ1-6; 9 bases are a match to TRBD1. This CDR3 is built from 14 residues. V was pared by 8 bases and J by 10 bases, with 9 bases of the junction left unmatched. Germline lookup yields CDR1 MNHNS and CDR2 SASEGT. CDR3 residues: CASVLGTGQSPLHF. For the CDR3, the DNA is TGTGCCAGCGTTTTGGGGACAGGGCAATCACCCCTCCACTTT.

V usage is TRBV10-3 and J usage is TRBJ2-5; D unclear. Trimming left V 7 bases short and J 2 bases short, with 14 bases between. Germline CDR1 is ENHRY and CDR2 is SYGVKD. This CDR3 spans 14 amino acids. The CDR3 region has the DNA TGTGCCATCAAAGAGCAGGCCTGGCAAGAGACCCAGTACTTC. Its protein product is CAIKEQAWQETQYF.

The chain uses TRBV27 and TRBJ1-1, with a tentative D call TRBD1 (5 bases). The CDR3 runs to 16 residues. V shed 4 bases and J shed 3 bases, with 18 bases lying between them. The germline CDR1 and CDR2 sequences are MNHEY and SMNVEV (reference sequence). This CDR3 reads CASSSSGTPRHTEAFF. The CDR3 DNA follows: TGTGCCAGCAGTTCCTCCGGGACTCCCCGGCACACTGAAGCTTTCTTT.

The rearrangement links TRBV30 to TRBJ2-7, with D perhaps TRBD1 or TRBD2 (5 bases each). V gave up 8 bases and J gave up 3 bases, with 11 bases separating them. The CDR3 consists of 11 residues. CDR1 is GTSNPN and CDR2 is SVGIG in the germline V gene (reference sequence). CDR3 in DNA: TGTGCCGGAGGACAAATCTACGAGCAGTACTTC. Protein: CAGGQIYEQYF.

This clone occurred once. The gene calls are TRBV7-9 and TRBJ1-1, with D tentatively TRBD1 (5 bases). Trimming removed 5 bases from V and 4 bases from J, with 17 bases in between. This CDR3 region has 15 residues. Germline CDR1 is SEHNR and CDR2 is FQNEAQ (reference sequence). CDR3 sequence: CASSLHSGGITEAFF. The CDR3 region has the DNA TGTGCCAGCAGCCTCCATTCGGGGGGGATCACTGAAGCTTTCTTT.

The rearrangement joins TRBV2 to TRBJ2-7; D remains unclear. Germline assignment: CDR1 SNHLY and CDR2 FYNNEI. V lost 5 bases, J lost 12 bases, and 14 bases lay in between. The CDR3 runs 11 residues. CDR3 bases: TGTGCCAGCAGTAACCCCGGCCTTACGTACTTC. This encodes CASSNPGLTYF.

As concerns this clone: The sample has other DNA sequences that encode this CDR3 too. This rearrangement joins TRBV5-1 to TRBJ2-7, with D possibly matching TRBD1 (5 bases). CDR1 is SGHRS, CDR2 YFSETQ, per germline. The germline V and J ends were trimmed by 1 base and 2 bases, with 10 bases remaining between them. The CDR3 is made up of 14 amino acids. CDR3 in amino acids: CASSLQGGTYEQYF. CDR3 bases: TGCGCCAGCAGCTTGCAGGGCGGCACCTACGAGCAGTACTTC.

This clone showed up just once. The gene calls are TRBV21-1 and TRBJ1-1. TRBV21-1 is a recognized pseudogene. The CDR3 loop spans 12 amino acids. The CDR3, as DNA: TGTGCCAGCTTACGGGTGAACACTGAAGCTTTCTTT. It specifies CASLRVNTEAFF.

The rearrangement joins TRBV14 to TRBJ2-3; TRBD2 agrees at 7 bases. The CDR3 loop spans 13 amino acids. The V gene end was trimmed by 5 bases and the J gene end by 7 bases; junction bases not matched to a gene: 6. The germline CDR1 and CDR2 sequences are SGHDN and FVKESK. The CDR3 reads CASSATSLNTQYF. The CDR3 DNA is TGTGCCAGCAGCGCGACTAGCCTGAATACGCAGTATTTT. Variable domain in full (rest from reference TRBV14 and TRBJ2-3): EAGVTQFPSHSVIEKGQTVTLRCDPISGHDNLYWYRRVMGKEIKFLLHFVKESKQDESGMPNNRFLAERTGGTYSTLKVQPAELEDSGVYFCASSATSLNTQYFGPGTRLTVL.

The V call is TRBV19, the J call TRBJ1-6; 10 bases are shared with TRBD1. This CDR3 has 16 amino acids. The germline CDR1 and CDR2 sequences are LNHDA and SQIVND (reference sequence). Trimming at V came to 3 bases and at J to 9 bases, leaving 8 bases not matched to a gene. The CDR3 DNA reads as TGTGCCAGTAGTATTGGAAGGGACAGGGGTATTTCACCCCTCCACTTT. Translating gives CASSIGRDRGISPLHF.